This TCR beta chain was captured in a study of T cells in Graves' hyperthyroidism and ophthalmopathy. The study, taken as a whole, reports: Most expanded thyroid clonotypes above 0.001 also appeared in blood.

This clonotype appeared a few times. Its target is not known. Per germline, CDR1 MNHEY and CDR2 SMNVEV (reference sequence). V lost 7 bases and J lost 0, with 19 bases in between. The CDR3 loop spans 17 amino acids. The investigators amplified TCR beta CDR3 regions from RNA transcripts. During a first-round RT-PCR of the TCR CDR3, the HTBI primer set was used. TCRdb analysed the multiplex PCR reads with MiXCR anew, one entry per CDR3 protein. The sample shows over 450,000 distinct CDR3 sequences, roughly a sixth of them seen only once. The chain recombines TRBV27 with TRBJ1-5, with D perhaps matching TRBD1 (5 bases). The source is a woman aged 18-35 years with Graves' ophthalmopathy. The sample was blood. CDR3 amino acids: CASMRGTGRYSNQPQHF. CDR3 nucleotide sequence: TGTGCCAGCATGCGCGGGACTGGACGGTATAGCAATCAGCCCCAGCATTTT.